These 32 T cell receptor beta chains came from one sample sequenced in a study of blood T cell repertoires in COVID-19. The table came from immunoSEQ multiplex PCR; TCRdb's copy has only in-frame clones and leaves some out. The table records tens of thousands of clones, about 76% of them present only once. The sample was peripheral blood. Receptor source: a human donor in a cohort sampled during active COVID-19.

The chain recombines TRBV2 with TRBJ2-4, with a possible D match to TRBD1 (6 bases). Germline V gene data show CDR1 as SNHLY and CDR2 as FYNNEI. CDR3 length: 16 amino acids. V gave up 8 bases and J gave up 7 bases, with 24 bases separating them. Here the CDR3 DNA reads TGTGCCAGCCTGGGTGGCCTCAACGACAGGTGGAACATTCAGTACTTC. It yields the protein CASLGGLNDRWNIQYF.

This clone was seen a single time. V and J are TRBV5-1 and TRBJ2-2; TRBD2 aligns across 8 bases. V lost 4 bases, J lost 7 bases, and 9 bases stayed unmatched. The CDR3 runs to 15 residues. Germline CDR1 and CDR2: SGHRS and YFSETQ. The CDR3 sequence: CASSVSGIKVGELFF. The CDR3 nucleotides are TGCGCCAGCAGCGTTAGCGGGATTAAGGTCGGGGAGCTGTTTTTT. Full variable domain (remainder filled in from reference TRBV5-1 and TRBJ2-2): KAGVTQTPRYLIKTRGQQVTLSCSPISGHRSVSWYQQTPGQGLQFLFEYFSETQRNKGNFPGRFSGRQFSNSRSEMNVSTLELGDSALYLCASSVSGIKVGELFFGEGSRLTVL.

The rearrangement joins TRBV2 to TRBJ2-1, with D maybe TRBD2 (5 bases). CDR1 is SNHLY and CDR2 is FYNNEI in the germline V gene. The germline V and J ends were trimmed by 1 base and 8 bases, with 12 bases remaining between them. The CDR3 runs to 14 residues. The CDR3 coding sequence is TGTGCCAGCAGTGAAGGGGCACTAGACGATGAGCAGTTCTTC. This translates into CASSEGALDDEQFF.

The chain is built from TRBV5-1 and TRBJ1-2, with D hard to call. This CDR3 has 13 amino acids. Deletions cut 0 bases from V and 7 bases from J, with 10 bases between. Germline CDR1 SGHRS, CDR2 YFSETQ. In DNA, the CDR3 is TGCGCCAGCAGCTTGGGGCAGATCTCTGGCTACACCTTC. Amino acids: CASSLGQISGYTF.

The V gene is TRBV19, the J gene TRBJ2-5, with D maybe TRBD1 (7 bases). CDR1 and CDR2 (germline): LNHDA, SQIVND (reference sequence). There are 15 residues in the CDR3. The V and J ends lost 6 bases and 1 base respectively, with 15 bases between them. As DNA, the CDR3 is TGTGCCAGTAGCGATCAGGGGGGCTTCCAAGAGACCCAGTACTTC. Encoded protein: CASSDQGGFQETQYF.

This rearrangement joins TRBV4-3 to TRBJ2-3, with no clear D. CDR3 length: 15 amino acids. The germline V and J ends were trimmed by 0 bases and 3 bases, with 10 bases remaining between them. Germline lookup yields CDR1 LGHNA and CDR2 YSLEER. The CDR3 DNA sequence: TGCGCCAGCAGCCAAGAAGGAGCTATTACAGATACGCAGTATTTT. Translating gives CASSQEGAITDTQYF.

The chain recombines TRBV6-2 or TRBV6-3 with TRBJ1-4; D not certain. V was clipped by 0 bases and J by 6 bases, with 8 bases between them. The germline gives CDR1 MNHEY, CDR2 SVGEGT. CDR3 length equals 14 residues. The CDR3 DNA sequence: TGTGCCAGCAGTTACTCAAGCGGTGATGAAAAACTGTTTTTT. It yields the protein CASSYSSGDEKLFF.

The genes are TRBV30 and TRBJ1-5; 8 bases line up with TRBD1. The germline CDR1 and CDR2 sequences are GTSNPN and SVGIG (reference sequence). J gave up 2 bases and V 5 bases, and 5 bases lay outside the gene matches. The CDR3 is made up of 14 amino acids. The CDR3 coding sequence is TGTGCCTGGTCCTCAGGGGGCGGCAATCAGCCCCAGCATTTT. Translation: CAWSSGGGNQPQHF.

The V call is TRBV5-4, the J call TRBJ2-7; TRBD1 matches 9 bases. J gave up 6 bases and V 4 bases, and 5 bases lay outside the gene matches. Germline V gene data show CDR1 as SGHNT and CDR2 as YYREEE (reference sequence). The CDR3 sequence is 13 residues long. CDR3 protein: CASSPDRGREQYF. In nucleotides, the CDR3 is TGTGCCAGCAGCCCGGACAGGGGCCGCGAGCAGTACTTC.

This clone showed up just a few times. This CDR3 reads CSAQTGTTQFF. CDR3 sequence (DNA): TGCAGTGCCCAGACCGGGACTACTCAGTTCTTC. The chain links TRBV20-1 to TRBJ2-1; 7 bases match TRBD2. Germline loops: CDR1 DFQATT, CDR2 SNEGSKA (reference sequence). Germline trimming cut 6 bases from V and 13 bases from J; bases unmatched to any gene: 9. The CDR3 contains 11 residues.

J is TRBJ2-2 and V is TRBV27; perhaps TRBD2 as D (6 bases). The ends were cut back, 2 bases at V and 0 bases at J, with 10 bases in the middle. From germline, CDR1 is MNHEY and CDR2 SMNVEV (reference sequence). CDR3 size: 16 residues. This CDR3 reads CASSLEGGPNTGELFF. CDR3 sequence (DNA): TGTGCCAGCAGTTTAGAGGGAGGCCCGAACACCGGGGAGCTGTTTTTT.

The chain combines TRBV3-1 (or the pseudogene TRBV3-2) with TRBJ1-1, with 10 bases that match TRBD1. CDR3 size: 15 residues. Trimming removed 7 bases from V and 3 bases from J; junction bases left unmatched: 8. CDR1 is LGHDT and CDR2 is YNNKEL in the germline V gene (reference sequence). CDR3 DNA sequence: TGTGCCAGCACCTGGAGACAGGGGGCGGACACTGAAGCTTTCTTT. The encoded protein is CASTWRQGADTEAFF.

There are a few counts of this clone. CDR3 DNA: TGTGCCAGCAGTCGACTAAGGAGTCAGCCCCAGCATTTT. Its translation: CASSRLRSQPQHF. This chain connects TRBV12-3 or TRBV12-4 to TRBJ1-5; D gene unclear. The CDR3 loop spans 13 amino acids. V dropped 5 bases and J dropped 6 bases, with 11 bases sitting between them.

The chain employs TRBV24-1 and TRBJ2-7; 11 bases are shared with TRBD1. V lost 4 bases and J lost 1; bases outside the gene matches: 2. This CDR3 spans 15 amino acids. Germline lookup yields CDR1 KGHDR and CDR2 SFDVKD. The DNA of the CDR3 is TGTGCCACCAGTGAGGGGACAGGGGGTTCCTACGAGCAGTACTTC. Protein sequence: CATSEGTGGSYEQYF.

The chain couples TRBV7-8 to TRBJ2-5; D may correspond to TRBD1 or TRBD2 (5 bases each). In germline, CDR1 is SGHVS, CDR2 FQNEAQ. The CDR3 length is 15 residues. Trimming took off 5 bases at V and 0 bases at J, with 13 bases between the two ends. The CDR3, as DNA: TGTGCCAGCAGCCGGGACGGGAACTACCAAGAGACCCAGTACTTC. It translates to CASSRDGNYQETQYF. Combining the CDR3 with reference TRBV7-8 and TRBJ2-5 gives the whole variable domain GAGVSQSPRYKVAKRGQDVALRCDPISGHVSLFWYQQALGQGPEFLTYFQNEAQLDKSGLPSDRFFAERPEGSVSTLKIQRTQQEDSAVYLCASSRDGNYQETQYFGPGTRLLVL.

In regard to this clone: The identical CDR3 is also encoded by other nucleotide sequences in the sample. This chain links TRBV6-1 with TRBJ2-7, with 7 nucleotides matching TRBD2. The junction had 6 bases not matched to a gene; V was cut back by 1 base and J by 6 bases. The CDR3 totals 14 residues. Germline-derived CDR1 and CDR2 are MNHNS and SASEGT. The CDR3 region has the DNA TGTGCCAGCAGTGAAGTTGGACTAGAAGGCGAGCAGTACTTC. Protein sequence: CASSEVGLEGEQYF.

J is TRBJ2-4 and V is TRBV5-1; TRBD2 might be the D (7 bases). Trimming pared 0 bases from V and 2 bases from J, leaving 12 bases between. CDR1 SGHRS and CDR2 YFSETQ come from the germline V gene. CDR3 size: 16 residues. CDR3 nucleotides: TGCGCCAGCAGCTTGGTCGGGGGGCCGACCAAAAACATTCAGTACTTC. Protein: CASSLVGGPTKNIQYF.

The rearrangement joins TRBV5-1 to TRBJ2-5; TRBD2 matches 16 bases. The germline V gene encodes CDR1 SGHRS and CDR2 YFSETQ. This CDR3 has 17 amino acids. V lost 4 bases and J lost 5; bases outside the gene matches: 8. DNA of the CDR3: TGCGCCAGCAGCACGGGACTAGCGGGAGGGCCGGAGGAGACCCAGTACTTC. Translating it yields CASSTGLAGGPEETQYF.

The CDR3 DNA is TGTGCCAGCAGTTGGACAGCAACTAATGAAAAACTGTTTTTT. Residues: CASSWTATNEKLFF. This chain joins TRBV6-5 and TRBJ1-4, with D perhaps TRBD1 (6 bases). V was clipped by 4 bases and J by 0 bases, with 6 bases between them. Germline lookup yields CDR1 MNHEY and CDR2 SVGAGI. The CDR3 length is 14 residues.

The V gene is TRBV10-3, the J gene TRBJ2-7, with 13 bases that match TRBD2. The V gene's germline CDR1 is ENHRY and CDR2 SYGVKD. After removal of 9 bases from V and 1 base from J, the junction contained 6 bases not matched to a gene. The CDR3 has 15 residues. For the CDR3, the DNA is TGTGCCATAGCCCCGGGACTAGCGGGATCCTACGAGCAGTACTTC. Its translation is CAIAPGLAGSYEQYF.

The gene calls are TRBV18 and TRBJ2-1, with unresolved D. The germline CDR1 and CDR2 sequences are KGHSH and LQKENI. V lost 2 bases and J 1 base, leaving 6 bases between the germline ends. The CDR3 is made up of 14 amino acids. CDR3 in amino acids: CASSPIQSYNEQFF. The CDR3 DNA follows: TGTGCCAGCTCACCAATACAGTCCTACAATGAGCAGTTCTTC.

The chain's CDR3 is CASSQELDYSQYF. CDR3 DNA: TGTGCCAGCAGCCAAGAGCTCGACTATTCTCAGTACTTC. The chain has TRBV14 and TRBJ2-5; tentatively, D is TRBD2 (5 bases). This CDR3 spans 13 amino acids. The germline V and J ends were trimmed by 0 bases and 11 bases, with 13 bases remaining between them. The germline CDR1 and CDR2 sequences are SGHDN and FVKESK. The full variable domain, with the rest looked up from reference TRBV14 and TRBJ2-5, is EAGVTQFPSHSVIEKGQTVTLRCDPISGHDNLYWYRRVMGKEIKFLLHFVKESKQDESGMPNNRFLAERTGGTYSTLKVQPAELEDSGVYFCASSQELDYSQYFGPGTRLLVL.

The chain has TRBV19 and TRBJ2-7, with 10 bases identical to TRBD1. Looked up from germline, CDR1 is LNHDA and CDR2 is SQIVND (reference sequence). Trimming at V came to 4 bases and at J to 2 bases, leaving 5 bases not matched to a gene. This CDR3 is 15 amino acids long. The CDR3 DNA follows: TGTGCCAGTAGTACCAGGGACAGGGGCACCTACGAGCAGTACTTC. This gives the protein CASSTRDRGTYEQYF.

The chain uses TRBV7-9 and TRBJ2-7; 9 nucleotides line up with TRBD2. This CDR3 region has 17 residues. J was trimmed by 3 bases and V by 4 bases; bases with no gene match: 13. Germline CDR1 reads SEHNR; CDR2 reads FQNEAQ (reference sequence). The CDR3 spells CASSYMPRTSVHYEQYF. CDR3 bases: TGTGCCAGCAGCTATATGCCTAGGACTAGCGTCCACTACGAGCAGTACTTC.

The chain combines TRBV27 with TRBJ2-7; 10 nucleotides align to TRBD2. CDR1 is MNHEY, CDR2 SMNVEV, per germline (reference sequence). This CDR3 contains 16 residues. With V trimmed by 0 bases and J by 0 bases, 2 bases remained unmatched. DNA of the CDR3: TGTGCCAGCAGTTTATCTGGGACTAGCGACTCCTACGAGCAGTACTTC. It encodes CASSLSGTSDSYEQYF.

This clone came up once. At the DNA level, this CDR3 is encoded by other sequences in the same sample as well. The V call is TRBV6-5, the J call TRBJ1-5; a weak D match, TRBD1 (6 bases). This CDR3 contains 15 residues. Germline assignment: CDR1 MNHEY and CDR2 SVGAGI. Deletions cut 6 bases from V and 1 base from J, with 13 bases between. The CDR3 DNA reads TGTGCCAGCAGCCCGGGGGGCTACAGCAATCAGCCCCAGCATTTT. Translation gives CASSPGGYSNQPQHF.

This clone has more than one count but fewer than ten. This chain joins TRBV9 and TRBJ2-5, with D possibly matching TRBD1 (5 bases). This CDR3 comprises 15 residues. The V gene's germline CDR1 is SGDLS and CDR2 YYNGEE. The ends were cut back, 3 bases at V and 2 bases at J, with 14 bases in the middle. The CDR3 region has the DNA TGTGCCAGCAGCGCCGGACAAAGATCACAAGAGACCCAGTACTTC. Its translation: CASSAGQRSQETQYF.

This rearrangement joins TRBV5-1 to TRBJ2-3; D is possibly TRBD2 (6 bases). The germline V gene encodes CDR1 SGHRS and CDR2 YFSETQ. CDR3 size: 16 residues. V shed 0 bases and J shed 0 bases, with 11 bases lying between them. This chain's CDR3 is CASSLVSGSSTDTQYF. CDR3 DNA sequence: TGCGCCAGCAGCTTGGTTAGCGGATCTAGCACAGATACGCAGTATTTT.

This clone appeared a few times. V and J are TRBV5-1 and TRBJ2-2, with 8 bases fitting TRBD1. Germline V lookup: CDR1 SGHRS, CDR2 YFSETQ. The CDR3 totals 17 residues. The J segment lost 4 bases and the V segment lost 3 bases, leaving 11 bases of the junction unmatched. The chain's CDR3 is CASSSEGGRGPTGELFF. The CDR3 bases are TGCGCCAGCAGCTCGGAAGGAGGCAGGGGGCCCACCGGGGAGCTGTTTTTT.

The chain employs TRBV11-2 and TRBJ2-7, with 7 positions matching TRBD2. The CDR3 extends over 18 amino acids. Unmatched junction bases numbered 15, after V lost 2 bases and J lost 2 bases. The germline V gene has CDR1 SGHAT and CDR2 FQNNGV. The CDR3 DNA is TGTGCCAGCAGCTTAATCTATAGGGTAGCGGGCCTACCCTACGAGCAGTACTTC. It encodes CASSLIYRVAGLPYEQYF.

This rearrangement joins TRBV18 to TRBJ1-4; D gene ambiguous. In germline, CDR1 is KGHSH, CDR2 LQKENI. The CDR3 length is 19 residues. V was trimmed by 4 bases and J by 8 bases, leaving 29 bases between them. CDR3 nucleotides: TGTGCCAGCTCACAGACGGGCCACTCTCGGCCTGACCGAGGGGAAAAACTGTTTTTT. Its translation: CASSQTGHSRPDRGEKLFF. Full variable domain (remainder filled in from reference TRBV18 and TRBJ1-4): NAGVMQNPRHLVRRRGQEARLRCSPMKGHSHVYWYRQLPEEGLKFMVYLQKENIIDESGMPKERFSAEFPKEGPSILRIQQVVRGDSAAYFCASSQTGHSRPDRGEKLFFGSGTQLSVL.

The J gene is TRBJ1-5, the V gene TRBV2, with TRBD1 matching 9 bases. V trimming: 1 base; J trimming: 3 bases; junction bases outside the gene matches: 1. The CDR3 contains 15 residues. CDR1 and CDR2 (germline): SNHLY, FYNNEI. CDR3 sequence (DNA): TGTGCCAGCAGTGAAGGGGACAGGGTCAATCAGCCCCAGCATTTT. This encodes CASSEGDRVNQPQHF. The complete variable domain, with remaining parts taken from reference TRBV2 and TRBJ1-5, reads EPEVTQTPSHQVTQMGQEVILRCVPISNHLYFYWYRQILGQKVEFLVSFYNNEISEKSEIFDDQFSVERPDGSNFTLKIRSTKLEDSAMYFCASSEGDRVNQPQHFGDGTRLSIL.